A single TCR beta chain is shown here with its context. This sample stems from a study of cytomegalovirus exposure and HLA in healthy donors. Germline CDR1 and CDR2: SGHDN and FVKESK. Trimming left V 4 bases short and J 0 bases short, with 13 bases between. The CDR3 has 16 residues. The PCR made use of 60 Vbeta and 13 Jbeta primers. Produced via immunoSEQ multiplex PCR; TCRdb's table is partial and in-frame only. The table shows roughly 140,000 clones, with 82% occurring only once. V gene TRBV14 combines with J gene TRBJ2-4; a possible D gene is TRBD2 (5 bases). This TCR was sampled from a woman aged 55-70 years in good health and CMV-seropositive. The sample taken for sequencing was PBMCs. The CDR3 coding sequence is TGTGCCAGCAGCCCAGAGGGCTCCTTAGCCAAAAACATTCAGTACTTC. Translation gives CASSPEGSLAKNIQYF.